Described below is a single T cell receptor (beta chain) sequence and its context. Its specificity is unknown. The length of the CDR3 is 16 residues. Trimming cost V 4 bases and J 2 bases, with 14 bases left between them. In germline, CDR1 is MGHRA, CDR2 YSYEKL. This record belongs to a study of T cell repertoires in cytomegalovirus infection. Across the study: Shared public TCR beta signatures pointed to both CMV infection and a matching HLA type.

Findings and caveats of the study: Identification of carriers of CMV plus the relevant HLA was performed using cumulative public TCR beta family frequency.

TCRdb analysed the reads with MiXCR anew, one entry per CDR3 protein. The data show some 320,000 distinct CDR3 sequences, under 35% seen once. This sequence was found in a human donor in good health (CMV status not recorded). Some clones in this sample may be carry-over from other donors' samples. The V gene is TRBV4-1, the J gene TRBJ2-2; TRBD1 is a possible D gene (6 bases). Specimen: cultured PBMCs, collected from culture after CMV antigen stimulation. CDR3 in amino acids: CASSPGHLLNTGELFF. CDR3 sequence (DNA): TGCGCCAGCAGCCCGGGACACCTACTTAACACCGGGGAGCTGTTTTTT.